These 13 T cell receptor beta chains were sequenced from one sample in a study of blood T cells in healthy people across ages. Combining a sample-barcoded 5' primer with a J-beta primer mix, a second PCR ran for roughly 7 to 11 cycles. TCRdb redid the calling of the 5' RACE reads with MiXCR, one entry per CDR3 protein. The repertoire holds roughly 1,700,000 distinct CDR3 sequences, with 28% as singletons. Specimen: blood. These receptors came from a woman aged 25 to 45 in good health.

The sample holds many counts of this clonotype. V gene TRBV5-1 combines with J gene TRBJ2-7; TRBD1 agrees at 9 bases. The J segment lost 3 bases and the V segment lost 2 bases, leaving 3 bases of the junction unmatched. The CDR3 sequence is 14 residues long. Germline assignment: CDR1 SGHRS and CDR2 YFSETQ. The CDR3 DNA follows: TGCGCCAGCAGCTTATGGGACAGGGTCTACGAGCAGTACTTC. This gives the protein CASSLWDRVYEQYF.

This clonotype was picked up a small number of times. CDR3: CASSPGTGATETQYF. For the CDR3, the DNA is TGCGCCAGCAGTCCGGGGACAGGGGCGACGGAGACCCAGTACTTC. This sequence joins TRBV10-1 and TRBJ2-5, with 10 bases fitting TRBD1. Germline values: CDR1 WNHNN, CDR2 SYGVQD (reference sequence). Germline trimming cut 5 bases from V and 5 bases from J; bases unmatched to any gene: 8. This CDR3 region has 15 residues.

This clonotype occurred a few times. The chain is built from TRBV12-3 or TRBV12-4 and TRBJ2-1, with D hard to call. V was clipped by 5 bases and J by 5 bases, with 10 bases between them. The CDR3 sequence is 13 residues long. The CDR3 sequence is CASSLLPHNEQFF. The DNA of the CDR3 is TGTGCCAGCAGTCTTCTACCGCACAATGAGCAGTTCTTC.

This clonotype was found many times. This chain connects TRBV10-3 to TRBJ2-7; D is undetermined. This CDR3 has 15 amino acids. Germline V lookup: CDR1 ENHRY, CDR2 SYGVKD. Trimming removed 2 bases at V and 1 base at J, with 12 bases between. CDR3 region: CAISEMILGSYEQYF. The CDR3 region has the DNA TGTGCCATCAGTGAGATGATTCTCGGGTCCTACGAGCAGTACTTC.

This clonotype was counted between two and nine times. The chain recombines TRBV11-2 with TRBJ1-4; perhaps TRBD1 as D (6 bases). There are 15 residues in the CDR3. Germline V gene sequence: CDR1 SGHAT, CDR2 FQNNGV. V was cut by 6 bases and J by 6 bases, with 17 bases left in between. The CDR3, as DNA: TGTGCCAGCAGACCCTATCGGGGGGCGGATGAAAAACTGTTTTTT. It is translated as CASRPYRGADEKLFF.

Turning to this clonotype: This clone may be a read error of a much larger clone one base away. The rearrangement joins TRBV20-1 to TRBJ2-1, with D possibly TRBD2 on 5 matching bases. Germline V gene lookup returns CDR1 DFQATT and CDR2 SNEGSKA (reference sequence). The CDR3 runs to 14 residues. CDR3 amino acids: CSAKTRNHYSEQFF. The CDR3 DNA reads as TGCAGTGCCAAAACTAGAAACCACTACAGTGAGCAGTTCTTC.

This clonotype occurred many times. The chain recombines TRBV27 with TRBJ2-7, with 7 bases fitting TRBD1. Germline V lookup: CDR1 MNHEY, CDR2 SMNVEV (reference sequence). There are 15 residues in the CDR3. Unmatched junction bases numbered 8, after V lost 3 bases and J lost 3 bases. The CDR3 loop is CASSLYPDRDYEQYF. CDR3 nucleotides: TGTGCCAGCAGTTTGTACCCCGACAGGGACTACGAGCAGTACTTC.

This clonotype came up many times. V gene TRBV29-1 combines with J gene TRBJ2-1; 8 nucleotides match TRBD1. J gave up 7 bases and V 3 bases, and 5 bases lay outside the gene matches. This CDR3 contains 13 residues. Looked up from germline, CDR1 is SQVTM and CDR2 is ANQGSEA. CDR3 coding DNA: TGCAGCGTTGATTTAACAGGGGGAAATGAGCAGTTCTTC. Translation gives CSVDLTGGNEQFF.

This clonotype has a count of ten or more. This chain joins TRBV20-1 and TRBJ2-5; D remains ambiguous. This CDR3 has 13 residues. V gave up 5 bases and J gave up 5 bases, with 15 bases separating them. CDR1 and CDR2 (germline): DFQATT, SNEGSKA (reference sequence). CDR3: CSALRSLVETQYF. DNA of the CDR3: TGCAGTGCTCTACGGTCCCTCGTGGAGACCCAGTACTTC.

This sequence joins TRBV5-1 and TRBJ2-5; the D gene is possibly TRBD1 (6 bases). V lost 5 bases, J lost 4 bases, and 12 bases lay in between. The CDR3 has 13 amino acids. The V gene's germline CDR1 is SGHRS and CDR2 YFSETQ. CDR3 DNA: TGCGCCAGCAGGTGGGACAAATCAGAGACCCAGTACTTC. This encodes CASRWDKSETQYF.

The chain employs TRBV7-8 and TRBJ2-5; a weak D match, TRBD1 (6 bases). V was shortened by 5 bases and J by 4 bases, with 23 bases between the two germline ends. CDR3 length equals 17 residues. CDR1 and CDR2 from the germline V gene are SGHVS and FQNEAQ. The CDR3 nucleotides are TGTGCCAGCAGCCACCGGGACATCGCAACAAGGGCAGAGACCCAGTACTTC. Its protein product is CASSHRDIATRAETQYF.

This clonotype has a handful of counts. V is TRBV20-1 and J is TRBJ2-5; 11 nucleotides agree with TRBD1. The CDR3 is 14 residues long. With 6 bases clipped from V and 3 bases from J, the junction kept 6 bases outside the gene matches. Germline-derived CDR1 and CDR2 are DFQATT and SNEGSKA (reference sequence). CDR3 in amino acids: CSAEKGQGEETQYF. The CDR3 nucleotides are TGCAGTGCCGAAAAGGGACAGGGGGAAGAGACCCAGTACTTC.

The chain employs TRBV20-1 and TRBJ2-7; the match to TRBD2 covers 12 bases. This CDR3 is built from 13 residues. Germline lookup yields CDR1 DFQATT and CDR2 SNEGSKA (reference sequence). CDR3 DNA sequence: TGCAGCGCGCCTAGCGGGAGGGGGTACGAGCAGTACTTC. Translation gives CSAPSGRGYEQYF.